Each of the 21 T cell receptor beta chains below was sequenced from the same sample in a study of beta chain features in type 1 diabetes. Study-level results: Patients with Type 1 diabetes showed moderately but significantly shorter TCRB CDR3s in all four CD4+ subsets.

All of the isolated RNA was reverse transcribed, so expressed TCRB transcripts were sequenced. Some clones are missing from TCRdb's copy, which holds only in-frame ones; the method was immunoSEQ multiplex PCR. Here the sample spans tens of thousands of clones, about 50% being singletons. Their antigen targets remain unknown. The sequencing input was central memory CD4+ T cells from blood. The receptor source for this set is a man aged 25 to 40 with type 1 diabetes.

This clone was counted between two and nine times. CDR3 amino acids: CASSFNLGTDNTGELFF. For the CDR3, the DNA is TGTGCCAGCAGCTTCAATTTGGGGACAGATAACACCGGGGAGCTGTTTTTT. V is TRBV5-4 and J is TRBJ2-2, with 7 bases that match TRBD1. Germline values: CDR1 SGHNT, CDR2 YYREEE (reference sequence). The CDR3 spans 17 residues. V lost 2 bases, J lost 2 bases, and 9 bases stayed unmatched.

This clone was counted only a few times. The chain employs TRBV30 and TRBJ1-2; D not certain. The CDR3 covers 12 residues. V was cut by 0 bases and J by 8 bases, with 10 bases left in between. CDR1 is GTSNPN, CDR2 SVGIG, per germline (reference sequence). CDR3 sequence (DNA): TGTGCCTGGAGTGTACTAAGTCACGGCTACACCTTC. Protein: CAWSVLSHGYTF. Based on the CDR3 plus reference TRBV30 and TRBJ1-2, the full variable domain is SQTIHQWPATLVQPVGSPLSLECTVEGTSNPNLYWYRQAAGRGLQLLFYSVGIGQISSEVPQNLSASRPQDRQFILSSKKLLLSDSGFYLCAWSVLSHGYTFGSGTRLTVV.

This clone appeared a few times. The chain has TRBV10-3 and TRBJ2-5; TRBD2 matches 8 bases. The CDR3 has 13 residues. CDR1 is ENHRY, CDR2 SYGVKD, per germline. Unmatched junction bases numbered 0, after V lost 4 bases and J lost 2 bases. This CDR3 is CAISGGGQETQYF. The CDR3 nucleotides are TGTGCCATCAGTGGCGGGGGGCAAGAGACCCAGTACTTC.

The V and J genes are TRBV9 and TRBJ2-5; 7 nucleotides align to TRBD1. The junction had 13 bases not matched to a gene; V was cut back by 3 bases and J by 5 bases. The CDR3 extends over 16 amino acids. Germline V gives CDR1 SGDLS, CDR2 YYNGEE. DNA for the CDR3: TGTGCCAGCAGCGCCCTTTTAGGGGGCGCTAAGGAGACCCAGTACTTC. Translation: CASSALLGGAKETQYF. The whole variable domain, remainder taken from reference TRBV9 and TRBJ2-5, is DSGVTQTPKHLITATGQRVTLRCSPRSGDLSVYWYQQSLDQGLQFLIQYYNGEERAKGNILERFSAQQFPDLHSELNLSSLELGDSALYFCASSALLGGAKETQYFGPGTRLLVL.

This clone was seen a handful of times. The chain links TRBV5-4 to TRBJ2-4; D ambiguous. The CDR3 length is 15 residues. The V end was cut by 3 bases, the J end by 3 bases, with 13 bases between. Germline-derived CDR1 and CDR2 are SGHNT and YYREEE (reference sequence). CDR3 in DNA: TGTGCCAGCAGCTCCGGGTCCCTGGTCAAAAACATTCAGTACTTC. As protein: CASSSGSLVKNIQYF.

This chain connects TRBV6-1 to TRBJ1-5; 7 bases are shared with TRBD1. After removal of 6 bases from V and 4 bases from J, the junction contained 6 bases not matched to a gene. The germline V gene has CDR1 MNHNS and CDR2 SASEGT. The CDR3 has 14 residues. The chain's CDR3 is CASRFWDRNQPQHF. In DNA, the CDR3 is TGTGCCAGCAGGTTCTGGGACAGAAATCAGCCCCAGCATTTT.

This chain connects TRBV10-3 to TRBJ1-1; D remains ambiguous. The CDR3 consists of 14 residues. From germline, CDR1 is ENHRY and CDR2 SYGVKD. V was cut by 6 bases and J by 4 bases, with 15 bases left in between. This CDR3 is CAISDMTEATEAFF. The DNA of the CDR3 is TGTGCCATCAGCGATATGACGGAGGCCACTGAAGCTTTCTTT.

The CDR3: CASSPLLSGLGMNEQFF. CDR3 nucleotides: TGCGCCAGCAGCCCGTTATTGTCTGGACTAGGGATGAATGAGCAGTTCTTC. J is TRBJ2-1 and V is TRBV5-1; 7 bases fit TRBD2. Germline V gene data show CDR1 as SGHRS and CDR2 as YFSETQ. V dropped 4 bases and J dropped 7; count of bases not matched to a gene: 17. The CDR3 contains 17 residues.

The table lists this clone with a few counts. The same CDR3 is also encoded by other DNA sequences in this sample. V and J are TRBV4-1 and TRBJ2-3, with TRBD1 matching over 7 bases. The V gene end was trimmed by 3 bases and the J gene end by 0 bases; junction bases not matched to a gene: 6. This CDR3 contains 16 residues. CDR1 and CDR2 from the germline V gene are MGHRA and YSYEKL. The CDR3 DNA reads TGCGCCAGCAGCCAGGCAACAGGGGCTAGCACAGATACGCAGTATTTT. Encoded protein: CASSQATGASTDTQYF.

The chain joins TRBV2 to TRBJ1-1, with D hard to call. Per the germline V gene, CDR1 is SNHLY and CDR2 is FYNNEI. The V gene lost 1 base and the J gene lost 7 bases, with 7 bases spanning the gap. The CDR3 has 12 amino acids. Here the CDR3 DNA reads TGTGCCAGCAGTGAAGGAGGTCTTGAAGCTTTCTTT. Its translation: CASSEGGLEAFF.

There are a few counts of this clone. CDR3 in amino acids: CASSQGPPDTQYF. As DNA, the CDR3 is TGTGCCAGCAGCCAGGGGCCCCCAGATACGCAGTATTTT. V usage is TRBV7-2 and J usage is TRBJ2-3; tentatively, D is TRBD1 (6 bases). This CDR3 is built from 13 residues. The V gene's germline CDR1 is SGHTA and CDR2 FQGNSA. The V end lost 5 bases, the J end lost 4 bases, and 10 bases lay between the germline ends.

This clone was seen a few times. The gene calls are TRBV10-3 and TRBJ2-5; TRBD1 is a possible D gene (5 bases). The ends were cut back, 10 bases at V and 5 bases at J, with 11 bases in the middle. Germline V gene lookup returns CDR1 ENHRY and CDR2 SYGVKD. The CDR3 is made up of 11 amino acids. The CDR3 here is CATQQGETQYF. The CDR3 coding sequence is TGTGCCACCCAGCAGGGCGAGACCCAGTACTTC.

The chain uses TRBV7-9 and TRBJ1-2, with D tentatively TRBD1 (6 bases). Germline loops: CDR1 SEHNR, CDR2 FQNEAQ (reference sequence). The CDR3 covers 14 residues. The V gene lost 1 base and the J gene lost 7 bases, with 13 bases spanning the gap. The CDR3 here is CASSLEVARGGYTF. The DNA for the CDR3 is TGTGCCAGCAGCTTAGAAGTCGCCAGGGGTGGCTACACCTTC.

The CDR3 DNA sequence: TGTGCCAGCAGCCGGACAGGGACTGAAGCTTTCTTT. Translating it yields CASSRTGTEAFF. The chain recombines TRBV6-5 with TRBJ1-1; TRBD1 aligns across 8 bases. Unmatched junction bases numbered 2, after V lost 6 bases and J lost 5 bases. The CDR3 extends over 12 amino acids. CDR1 and CDR2 from the germline V gene are MNHEY and SVGAGI.

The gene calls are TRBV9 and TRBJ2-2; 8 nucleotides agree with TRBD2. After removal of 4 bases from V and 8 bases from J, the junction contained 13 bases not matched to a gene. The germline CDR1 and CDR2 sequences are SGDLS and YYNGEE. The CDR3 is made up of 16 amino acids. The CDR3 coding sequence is TGTGCCAGCAGCTCCGGTGGTAGCGGGACCCCGGGGGAGCTGTTTTTT. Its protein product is CASSSGGSGTPGELFF.

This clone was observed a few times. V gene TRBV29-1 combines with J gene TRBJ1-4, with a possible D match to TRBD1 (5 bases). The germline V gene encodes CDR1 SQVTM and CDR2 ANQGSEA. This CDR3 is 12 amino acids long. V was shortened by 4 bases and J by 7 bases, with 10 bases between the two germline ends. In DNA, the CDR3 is TGCAGCGTTGGTCAGGGAGGTGAAAAACTGTTTTTT. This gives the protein CSVGQGGEKLFF. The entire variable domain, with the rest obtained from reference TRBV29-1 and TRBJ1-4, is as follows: SAVISQKPSRDICQRGTSLTIQCQVDSQVTMMFWYRQQPGQSLTLIATANQGSEATYESGFVIDKFPISRPNLTFSTLTVSNMSPEDSSIYLCSVGQGGEKLFFGSGTQLSVL.

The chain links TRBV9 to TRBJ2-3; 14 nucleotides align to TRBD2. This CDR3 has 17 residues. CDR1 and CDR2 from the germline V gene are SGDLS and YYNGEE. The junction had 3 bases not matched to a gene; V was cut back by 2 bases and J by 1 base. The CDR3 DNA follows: TGTGCCAGCAGCGTCGAGGGACTAGCGGGGGGCACAGATACGCAGTATTTT. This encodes CASSVEGLAGGTDTQYF.

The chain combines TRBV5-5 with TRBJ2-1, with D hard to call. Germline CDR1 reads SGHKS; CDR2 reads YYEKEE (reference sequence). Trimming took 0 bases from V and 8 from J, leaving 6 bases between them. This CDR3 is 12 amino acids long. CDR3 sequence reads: CASSLERDEQFF. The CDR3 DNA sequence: TGTGCCAGCAGCTTGGAGCGCGATGAGCAGTTCTTC.

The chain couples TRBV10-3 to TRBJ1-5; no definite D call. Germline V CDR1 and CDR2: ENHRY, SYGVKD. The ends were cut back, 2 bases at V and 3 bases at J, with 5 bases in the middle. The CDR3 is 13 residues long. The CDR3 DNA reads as TGTGCCATCAGTGAGGAGTCCAATCAGCCCCAGCATTTT. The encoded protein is CAISEESNQPQHF.

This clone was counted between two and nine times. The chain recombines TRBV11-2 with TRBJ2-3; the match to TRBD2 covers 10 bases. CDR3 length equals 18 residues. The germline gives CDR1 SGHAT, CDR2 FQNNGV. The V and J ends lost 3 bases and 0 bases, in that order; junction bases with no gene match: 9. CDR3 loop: CASSFHRTSGKSTDTQYF. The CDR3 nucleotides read TGTGCCAGCAGCTTCCATCGGACTAGCGGAAAGAGCACAGATACGCAGTATTTT. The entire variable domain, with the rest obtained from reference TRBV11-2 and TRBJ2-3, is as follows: EAGVAQSPRYKIIEKRQSVAFWCNPISGHATLYWYQQILGQGPKLLIQFQNNGVVDDSQLPKDRFSAERLKGVDSTLKIQPAKLEDSAVYLCASSFHRTSGKSTDTQYFGPGTRLTVL.

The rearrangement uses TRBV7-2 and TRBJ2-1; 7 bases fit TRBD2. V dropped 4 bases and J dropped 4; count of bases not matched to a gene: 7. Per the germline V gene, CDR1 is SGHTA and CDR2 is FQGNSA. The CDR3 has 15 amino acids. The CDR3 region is CASSSSTSPYNEQFF. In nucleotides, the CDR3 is TGTGCCAGCAGCTCCTCGACTAGCCCATACAATGAGCAGTTCTTC.